Each of the 8 T cell receptor beta chains below was sequenced from the same sample in a study of shared clonotypes between healthy human individuals. Sequenced by immunoSEQ multiplex PCR; TCRdb stores in-frame clones only, minus some. The sample includes some 500,000 clones, almost 97% of them seen just once. The sample was naive CD4+ T cells sorted from blood. The sample's subset: CD45RA+ positively selected. These receptors originate from a woman under 40 in good health.

This clone was seen just once. The chain carries TRBV27 and TRBJ2-1; TRBD1 aligns across 7 bases. V shed 7 bases and J 6 bases; nucleotides not matched to a gene: 12. CDR1 and CDR2 from the germline V gene are MNHEY and SMNVEV (reference sequence). The CDR3 loop spans 15 amino acids. CDR3 protein: CASTNLGGLINEQFF. The CDR3, as DNA: TGTGCCAGCACTAATCTAGGGGGCTTAATCAATGAGCAGTTCTTC.

This chain connects TRBV15 to TRBJ2-3; 9 bases agree with TRBD2. In germline, CDR1 is LNHNV, CDR2 YYDKDF (reference sequence). The CDR3 totals 16 residues. V lost 0 bases, J lost 1 base, and 2 bases stayed unmatched. The CDR3 coding sequence is TGTGCCACCAGCAGAGATAGCGGGAGTGGCACAGATACGCAGTATTTT. Protein product: CATSRDSGSGTDTQYF.

The chain's CDR3 is CASSGGLAGYEQYF. In nucleotides, the CDR3 is TGTGCCAGCAGCGGTGGGCTAGCGGGCTACGAGCAGTACTTC. The V gene is TRBV5-4, the J gene TRBJ2-7, with TRBD2 matching 8 bases. The CDR3 is 14 residues long. V shed 4 bases, J shed 3 bases, and the junction held 6 bases outside the gene matches. The germline gives CDR1 SGHNT, CDR2 YYREEE (reference sequence).

This CDR3 reads CASSYPYNEQFF. CDR3 sequence (DNA): TGTGCCAGCAGTTACCCTTACAATGAGCAGTTCTTC. The chain recombines TRBV6-6 with TRBJ2-1; D ambiguous. The V end lost 2 bases, the J end lost 4 bases, and 3 bases lay between the germline ends. This CDR3 comprises 12 residues. Germline CDR1 and CDR2: MNHNY and SVGAGI (reference sequence).

The genes are TRBV27 and TRBJ2-3; TRBD1 agrees at 8 bases. Germline values: CDR1 MNHEY, CDR2 SMNVEV (reference sequence). This CDR3 spans 15 amino acids. J was trimmed by 0 bases and V by 5 bases; bases with no gene match: 4. CDR3 sequence (DNA): TGTGCCAGCAGTCTAAGACAGGGGAGCACAGATACGCAGTATTTT. It specifies CASSLRQGSTDTQYF.

This rearrangement joins TRBV7-8 to TRBJ2-7; 8 nucleotides match TRBD1. The CDR3 covers 15 residues. The J segment lost 6 bases and the V segment lost 4 bases, leaving 11 bases of the junction unmatched. Germline CDR1 and CDR2: SGHVS and FQNEAQ. The CDR3 loop reads CASSSYRGVGGEQYF. The CDR3 coding sequence is TGTGCCAGCAGCTCTTACAGGGGGGTAGGTGGCGAGCAGTACTTC.

The CDR3 region has the DNA TGTGCCAGCATCGGGGGAACCTCCTACGAGCAGTACTTC. It yields the protein CASIGGTSYEQYF. This sequence joins TRBV27 and TRBJ2-7, with D perhaps matching TRBD2 (6 bases). The germline V and J ends were trimmed by 7 bases and 0 bases, with 10 bases remaining between them. The CDR3 totals 13 residues. CDR1 MNHEY and CDR2 SMNVEV come from the germline V gene (reference sequence).

The chain joins TRBV2 to TRBJ2-1, with TRBD2 matching 8 bases. This CDR3 is built from 15 residues. Looked up from germline, CDR1 is SNHLY and CDR2 is FYNNEI. With V trimmed by 6 bases and J by 4 bases, 8 bases remained unmatched. CDR3 protein: CASRETSGVYNEQFF. The CDR3 DNA reads as TGTGCCAGCAGGGAAACTAGCGGAGTTTACAATGAGCAGTTCTTC.